The TCR beta chain under discussion was sequenced for a study of identical twins (dated by TCRdb to the mid-2010s). The study in broad terms: To test whether fetal clonotypes persist, this study deep-sequenced TCR alpha and beta repertoires from monozygotic twins, from unrelated adults of various ages, and from cord blood. Replicate twin experiments were performed at different times using different library preparation protocols to rule out contamination.

Germline trimming amounts to 1 base on V and 8 bases on J, with 5 as the count of junction bases outside the gene matches. Based on the germline V gene (reference sequence), the CDR1 and CDR2 sequences are SEHNR and FQNEAQ. The CDR3 spans 14 residues, from the cysteine through the phenylalanine. Only the CDR3 portion is preserved as DNA: 42 bases, with reading frame beginning at the first base. Here is what the overall study found, with its caveats: Compared with coincidental sharing between unrelated individuals, out-of-frame TCR alpha sequences shared between twins had an excess of sequences with low generation probability. Because the same donors could not be followed over many years, conclusions were based on cross-sectional statistical analysis. Invariant T cells such as MAIT and iNKT could partly confound zero-insertion analyses, although diverse VJ usage argued against such confounding for most clonotypes. Excess twin sharing in beta out-of-frame sequences was weaker because fewer shared sequences lowered the signal-to-noise ratio. Recombination models systematically underestimated out-of-frame TCR alpha sharing in monozygotic twins but agreed with sharing between unrelated individuals. Abundant cord blood beta clonotypes had fewer insertions, young adult naive repertoires showed a similar but weaker trend, and memory repertoires showed no such trend.

Receptors were amplified or captured by 5' RACE. The instrument given in TCRdb is Illumina HiSeq 2000. A universal primer binding site was added through template switching, and the final cDNA carried a unique molecular identifier so that TCR cDNA molecules could be counted accurately. First-strand cDNA for TCR alpha and beta chains was synthesized from specific primers in the conserved constant-segment region. To control for contamination, each cDNA library was double barcoded with a SMART-Mk sample barcode plus Illumina barcodes. TruSeq adapter sequences and Illumina sample barcodes were added in two successive PCR steps. Sequencing of the TCR alpha and beta cDNA libraries was done on the Illumina HiSeq platform using custom primers. In the authors' own workflow: Unique molecular identifiers were extracted from raw reads with MiGEC, and CDR3 positions were determined with MiXCR. For each individual, recombination models were inferred using an EM algorithm with the repgenHMM and IGoR tools. The analysis of shared clonotypes was done with the tcR package in R, with sharing normalized by the product of cloneset sizes. To study raw recombination without the effects of thymic and clonal selection, out-of-frame nonproductive sequences were analyzed. The public reads were quality trimmed at Q25 with fastp and then assembled into clones with MiXCR by TCRdb, keeping productive beta chains. Each CDR3 protein appears once, grouped with its most common genes and DNA. The V and J calls follow TCRdb's processing rather than the paper's. Counted in this sample were more than 400,000 distinct CDR3 sequences; over 12% of them appeared once. Roughly 0.43% of the sample belongs to the ten largest clones.

Only a few counts were recorded for this clonotype. Its antigen target is currently unknown. There are no base qualities to consult, and no much larger clone falls within one base. All donors were healthy Caucasians. Three pairs of female monozygotic twins, all aged roughly 18 to 29 years, were included in the twin cohort. CD4+ and CD8+ T cell populations were isolated with positive isolation kits from Invitrogen. This sample was shared with a second study, whose subject was yellow fever vaccine responses in identical twins. Per that second paper: According to the authors, in identical twins the way T cells responded to vaccination appeared partly convergent and partly personalized. Focusing on identical twins, the study followed the T cell clones that responded to the vaccine, and did so with precision.

The sequence is built from TRBV7-9 and TRBJ2-1; 7 nucleotides in the junction match TRBD1. The origin of this receptor is a woman younger than 35 in good health. Sequenced: CD4+ T cells sorted from blood. In nucleotides, the sequence is TGTGCCAGCAGCTTAGAGCAGGGGGTTCATGAGCAGTTCTTC. It specifies CASSLEQGVHEQFF.